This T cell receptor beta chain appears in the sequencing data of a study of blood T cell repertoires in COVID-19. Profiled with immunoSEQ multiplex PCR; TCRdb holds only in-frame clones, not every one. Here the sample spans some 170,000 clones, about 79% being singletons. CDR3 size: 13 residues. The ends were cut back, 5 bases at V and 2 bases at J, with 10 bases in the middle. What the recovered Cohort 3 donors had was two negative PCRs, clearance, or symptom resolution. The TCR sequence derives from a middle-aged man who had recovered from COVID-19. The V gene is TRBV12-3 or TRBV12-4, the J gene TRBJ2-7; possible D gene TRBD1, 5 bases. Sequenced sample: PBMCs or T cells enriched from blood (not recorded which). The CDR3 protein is CASSPRVTYEQYF. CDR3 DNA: TGTGCCAGCAGTCCCAGGGTTACCTACGAGCAGTACTTC.